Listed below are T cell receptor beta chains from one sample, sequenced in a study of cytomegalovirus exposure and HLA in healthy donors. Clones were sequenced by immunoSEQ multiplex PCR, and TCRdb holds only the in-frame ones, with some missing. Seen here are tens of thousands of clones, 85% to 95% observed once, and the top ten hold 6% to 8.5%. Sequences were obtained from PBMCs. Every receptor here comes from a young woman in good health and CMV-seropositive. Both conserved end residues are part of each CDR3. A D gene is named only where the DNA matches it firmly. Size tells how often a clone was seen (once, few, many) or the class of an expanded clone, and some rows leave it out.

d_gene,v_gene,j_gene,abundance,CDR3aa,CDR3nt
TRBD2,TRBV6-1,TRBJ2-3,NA,CASSGSGRRGDTQYF,TGTGCCAGCAGTGGTAGCGGGAGGCGGGGGGATACGCAGTATTTT
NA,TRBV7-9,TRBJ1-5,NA,CASSGTNQPQHF,TGTGCCAGCAGTGGCACGAATCAGCCCCAGCATTTT
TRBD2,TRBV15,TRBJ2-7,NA,CATSRGGLAGGLSYEQYF,TGTGCCACCAGCAGAGGGGGACTAGCGGGAGGCCTCTCCTACGAGCAGTACTTC
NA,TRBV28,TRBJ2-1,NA,CASSLSERYNEQFF,TGTGCCAGCAGTTTGAGTGAGCGCTACAATGAGCAGTTCTTC
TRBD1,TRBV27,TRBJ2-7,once,CASSSQRQGYEQYF,TGTGCCAGCAGTTCCCAAAGACAGGGGTACGAGCAGTACTTC
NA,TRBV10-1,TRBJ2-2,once,CASSESSLANTGELFF,TGCGCCAGCAGTGAGTCGTCTCTAGCGAACACCGGGGAGCTGTTTTTT
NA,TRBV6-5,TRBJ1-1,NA,CASSTARGRVTEAFF,TGTGCCAGCAGTACCGCTCGGGGGAGGGTCACTGAAGCTTTCTTT
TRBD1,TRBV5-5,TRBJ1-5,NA,CASSLASGQGYGQPQHF,TGTGCCAGCAGCTTGGCCTCGGGACAGGGGTACGGCCAGCCCCAGCATTTT
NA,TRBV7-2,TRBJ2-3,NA,CASSLSLGGGKNTQYF,TGTGCCAGCAGCTTAAGCCTGGGAGGGGGGAAAAATACGCAGTATTTT
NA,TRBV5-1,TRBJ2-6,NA,CASSLAFVSGANVLTF,TGCGCCAGCAGCTTGGCCTTTGTGTCTGGGGCCAACGTCCTGACTTTC
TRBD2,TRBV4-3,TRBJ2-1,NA,CASSRRLAEHNEQFF,TGCGCCAGCAGCCGCCGACTAGCGGAGCACAATGAGCAGTTCTTC
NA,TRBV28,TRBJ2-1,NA,CASSLRTPNEQFF,TGTGCCAGCAGTTTAAGGACACCCAATGAGCAGTTCTTC
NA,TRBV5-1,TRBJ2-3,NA,CASSLGQTDTQYF,TGCGCCAGCAGCTTGGGACAGACAGATACGCAGTATTTT
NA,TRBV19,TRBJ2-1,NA,CASSNTNEQFF,TGTGCCAGTAGTAACACCAATGAGCAGTTCTTC
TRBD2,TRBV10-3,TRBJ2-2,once,CAISELAGNTGELFF,TGTGCCATCAGCGAACTAGCGGGGAACACCGGGGAGCTGTTTTTT
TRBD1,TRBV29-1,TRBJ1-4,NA,CSVERQGATNEKLFF,TGCAGCGTTGAACGACAGGGGGCGACTAATGAAAAACTGTTTTTT
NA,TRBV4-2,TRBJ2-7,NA,CASSQDGGRFYEQYF,TGTGCCAGCAGCCAAGACGGGGGTAGATTCTACGAGCAGTACTTC
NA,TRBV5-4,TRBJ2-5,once,CASSFWTAEETQYF,TGTGCCAGCAGCTTCTGGACTGCGGAAGAGACCCAGTACTTC
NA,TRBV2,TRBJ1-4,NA,CASSVLGGGEKLFF,TGTGCCAGCAGTGTTTTGGGGGGTGGTGAAAAACTGTTTTTT
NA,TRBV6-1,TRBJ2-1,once,CASLNRYNEQFF,TGTGCCAGCTTAAACCGGTACAATGAGCAGTTCTTC
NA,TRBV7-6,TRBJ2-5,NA,CASSLLQQETQYF,TGTGCCAGCAGCTTATTACAGCAAGAGACCCAGTACTTC
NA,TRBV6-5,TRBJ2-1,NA,CASSYVSSGQEQFF,TGTGCCAGCAGTTACGTCAGCAGCGGCCAGGAGCAGTTCTTC